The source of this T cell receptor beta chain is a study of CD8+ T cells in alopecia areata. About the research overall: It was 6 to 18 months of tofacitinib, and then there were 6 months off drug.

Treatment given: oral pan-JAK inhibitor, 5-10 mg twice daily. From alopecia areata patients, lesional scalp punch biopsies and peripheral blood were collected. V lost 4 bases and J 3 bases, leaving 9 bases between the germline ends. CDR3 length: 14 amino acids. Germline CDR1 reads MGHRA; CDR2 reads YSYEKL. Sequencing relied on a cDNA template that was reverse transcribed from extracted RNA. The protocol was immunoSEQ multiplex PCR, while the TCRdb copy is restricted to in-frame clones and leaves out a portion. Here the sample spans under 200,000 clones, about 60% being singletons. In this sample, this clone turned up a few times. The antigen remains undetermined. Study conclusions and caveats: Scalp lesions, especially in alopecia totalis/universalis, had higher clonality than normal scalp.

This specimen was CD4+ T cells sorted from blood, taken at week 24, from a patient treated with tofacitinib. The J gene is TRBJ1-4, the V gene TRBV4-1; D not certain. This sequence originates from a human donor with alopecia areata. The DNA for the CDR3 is TGCGCCAGCAGCCCTTACGGTTCTAATGAAAAACTGTTTTTT. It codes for CASSPYGSNEKLFF.